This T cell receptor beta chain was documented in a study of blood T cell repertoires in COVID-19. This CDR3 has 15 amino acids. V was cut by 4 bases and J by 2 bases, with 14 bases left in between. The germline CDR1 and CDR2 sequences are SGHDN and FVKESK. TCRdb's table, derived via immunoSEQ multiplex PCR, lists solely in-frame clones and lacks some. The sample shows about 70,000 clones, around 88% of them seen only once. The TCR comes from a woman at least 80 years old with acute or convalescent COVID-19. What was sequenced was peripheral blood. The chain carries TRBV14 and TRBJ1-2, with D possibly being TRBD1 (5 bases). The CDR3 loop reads CASSRKGQVNYGYTF. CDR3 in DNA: TGTGCCAGCAGCCGAAAGGGGCAGGTGAACTATGGCTACACCTTC.